Following are 16 T cell receptor beta chains from one sample sequenced in a study of blood T cell repertoires in COVID-19. Clones were read by immunoSEQ multiplex PCR, and TCRdb kept only the in-frame ones, dropping some. The table shows 110,000 or so clones, with 80% to 90% occurring only once. Sequencing was done on a sample of peripheral blood. These receptors all come from a man in his forties or fifties with acute or convalescent COVID-19.

The V and J genes are TRBV19 and TRBJ2-3; TRBD1 aligns across 7 bases. With V trimmed by 6 bases and J by 0 bases, 0 bases remained unmatched. Germline lookup yields CDR1 LNHDA and CDR2 SQIVND (reference sequence). The CDR3 length is 13 residues. CDR3 in amino acids: CASRTGSTDTQYF. The DNA of the CDR3 is TGTGCCAGTAGGACAGGGAGCACAGATACGCAGTATTTT.

This chain links TRBV11-2 with TRBJ2-7, with TRBD1 matching 8 bases. The CDR3 sequence is 14 residues long. Germline CDR1 and CDR2: SGHAT and FQNNGV. With 5 bases clipped from V and 4 bases from J, the junction kept 7 bases outside the gene matches. The CDR3 DNA sequence: TGTGCCAGCAGCGCCTTACAGGGGGTATACGAGCAGTACTTC. It yields the protein CASSALQGVYEQYF.

The J gene is TRBJ2-3, the V gene TRBV3-1 (or the pseudogene TRBV3-2), with D perhaps TRBD1 (7 bases). V was trimmed by 0 bases and J by 2 bases, leaving 18 bases between them. The CDR3 is made up of 18 amino acids. In germline, CDR1 is LGHDT, CDR2 YNNKEL (reference sequence). The CDR3, as DNA: TGTGCCAGCAGCCAAGATCAGGGCAGGGGGAGGAACACAGATACGCAGTATTTT. It yields the protein CASSQDQGRGRNTDTQYF.

This clone has just a few counts. The chain joins TRBV5-6 to TRBJ2-7; 8 bases align to TRBD1. CDR3 length equals 15 residues. V shed 4 bases, J shed 4 bases, and the junction held 10 bases outside the gene matches. Germline V gives CDR1 SGHDT, CDR2 YYEEEE. The CDR3 loop is CASSPRTGFLYEQYF. The CDR3 DNA is TGTGCCAGCAGCCCACGGACAGGGTTCCTTTACGAGCAGTACTTC.

The V call is TRBV7-2, the J call TRBJ2-7, with no clear D. Deletions cut 5 bases from V and 0 bases from J, with 8 bases between. There are 13 residues in the CDR3. In germline, CDR1 is SGHTA, CDR2 FQGNSA. The CDR3 DNA follows: TGTGCCAGCAGCACCACTCCCTCCTACGAGCAGTACTTC. This encodes CASSTTPSYEQYF.

CDR3 region: CASSSDTFYTEAFF. The CDR3 region has the DNA TGTGCCAGCAGTTCAGACACGTTTTACACTGAAGCTTTCTTT. V is TRBV6-2 or TRBV6-3 and J is TRBJ1-1, with D unresolved. CDR1 is MNHEY and CDR2 is SVGEGT in the germline V gene. The ends were cut back, 4 bases at V and 3 bases at J, with 12 bases in the middle. The CDR3 spans 14 residues.

The gene calls are TRBV10-3 and TRBJ2-7, with a tentative D call TRBD1 (6 bases). The CDR3 has 16 amino acids. V dropped 2 bases and J dropped 2 bases, with 16 bases sitting between them. Germline V CDR1 and CDR2: ENHRY, SYGVKD. CDR3 DNA sequence: TGTGCCATCAGTGAGGCTCCCGGGACACGAACCTACGAGCAGTACTTC. It codes for CAISEAPGTRTYEQYF.

The chain has TRBV6-5 and TRBJ2-5; tentatively, D is TRBD1 (6 bases). There are 16 residues in the CDR3. Germline V lookup: CDR1 MNHEY, CDR2 SVGAGI. V dropped 2 bases and J dropped 2 bases, with 15 bases sitting between them. This CDR3 reads CASSYRDNWKQETQYF. In DNA form, the CDR3 reads TGTGCCAGCAGTTACCGGGACAATTGGAAGCAAGAGACCCAGTACTTC.

This clone has just one count. The rearrangement joins TRBV6-5 to TRBJ2-5; D remains ambiguous. Looked up from germline, CDR1 is MNHEY and CDR2 is SVGAGI. V lost 0 bases and J lost 3, with 14 bases in between. The CDR3 is 16 amino acids. DNA of the CDR3: TGTGCCAGCAGTTACTCTGTGTGGTTGAGTAAAGAGACCCAGTACTTC. Its translation is CASSYSVWLSKETQYF.

A few counts support this clone. CDR3 region: CASSQDAGPGTDTQYF. CDR3 DNA sequence: TGCGCCAGCAGCCAAGACGCGGGGCCGGGCACAGATACGCAGTATTTT. The chain employs TRBV4-3 and TRBJ2-3; D possibly corresponds to TRBD2 (6 bases). Germline values: CDR1 LGHNA, CDR2 YSLEER. V dropped 0 bases and J dropped 1 base, with 11 bases sitting between them. The CDR3 loop spans 16 amino acids.

This rearrangement joins TRBV2 to TRBJ1-2; D gene ambiguous. The CDR3 runs 14 residues. Germline V lookup: CDR1 SNHLY, CDR2 FYNNEI. V gave up 8 bases and J gave up 4 bases, with 17 bases separating them. CDR3 nucleotides: TGTGCCAGCCTAGGCGCAAGAGCCTTCTATGGCTACACCTTC. It yields the protein CASLGARAFYGYTF. Together with reference TRBV2 and TRBJ1-2, the CDR3 gives the full variable domain: EPEVTQTPSHQVTQMGQEVILRCVPISNHLYFYWYRQILGQKVEFLVSFYNNEISEKSEIFDDQFSVERPDGSNFTLKIRSTKLEDSAMYFCASLGARAFYGYTFGSGTRLTVV.

The chain couples TRBV4-2 to TRBJ1-2; D call uncertain. The CDR3 is 17 residues long. Trimming cost V 0 bases and J 7 bases, with 21 bases left between them. Per germline, CDR1 LGHNA and CDR2 YNFKEQ. This CDR3 is CASSQDRWSKTFLGYTF. In DNA form, the CDR3 reads TGTGCCAGCAGCCAAGATCGGTGGTCTAAAACCTTCCTTGGCTACACCTTC.

The J gene is TRBJ1-1, the V gene TRBV7-9; D might be TRBD1 (6 bases). Germline CDR1 SEHNR, CDR2 FQNEAQ (reference sequence). The CDR3 has 15 residues. Trimming stripped 5 bases from V and 1 base from J, with 14 bases between. CDR3 sequence reads: CASSKIPGQNTEAFF. The CDR3 region has the DNA TGTGCCAGCAGCAAGATACCGGGACAGAACACTGAAGCTTTCTTT.

This clone was found once. The V call is TRBV5-8, the J call TRBJ1-2; a possible D gene is TRBD1 (6 bases). The germline V gene encodes CDR1 SGHTS and CDR2 YDEGEE. Trimming cost V 9 bases and J 3 bases, with 18 bases left between them. CDR3 length: 14 residues. The DNA for the CDR3 is TGTGCCACTGACCTACCCCCAGGGGACTATGGCTACACCTTC. It specifies CATDLPPGDYGYTF.

V is TRBV5-1 and J is TRBJ1-4; tentatively, D is TRBD1 (6 bases). CDR3 length: 16 amino acids. Germline V gene data show CDR1 as SGHRS and CDR2 as YFSETQ. V lost 4 bases and J lost 0, with 13 bases in between. Here the CDR3 reads CASSAGQYATNEKLFF. The CDR3 nucleotides read TGCGCCAGCAGCGCTGGACAGTATGCAACTAATGAAAAACTGTTTTTT. The whole variable domain, filled in from reference TRBV5-1 and TRBJ1-4, reads KAGVTQTPRYLIKTRGQQVTLSCSPISGHRSVSWYQQTPGQGLQFLFEYFSETQRNKGNFPGRFSGRQFSNSRSEMNVSTLELGDSALYLCASSAGQYATNEKLFFGSGTQLSVL.

The chain couples TRBV7-9 to TRBJ1-1; 11 positions match TRBD1. Trimming cost V 5 bases and J 11 bases; bases outside gene matches: 13. Germline V gives CDR1 SEHNR, CDR2 FQNEAQ (reference sequence). The CDR3 extends over 15 amino acids. The CDR3 here is CASSPVPGQGGEAFF. The CDR3 DNA is TGTGCCAGCAGCCCAGTCCCGGGACAGGGGGGCGAGGCTTTCTTT.